The entry below gives a single T cell receptor beta chain sequence along with its context. The germline CDR1 and CDR2 sequences are SQVTM and ANQGSEA. The J segment lost 1 base and the V segment lost 7 bases, leaving 9 bases of the junction unmatched. This CDR3 has 16 amino acids. This record belongs to a study of blood T cell repertoires in COVID-19. Study in general: Sites across the United States, Italy and Spain contributed samples from acute and convalescent COVID-19. Sample material is recorded as cDNA or gDNA derived from T cells, B-cell-depleted T cells, or PBMCs.

In the study's own analysis: How many nucleated cells were present was estimated from reference gene primer amplification. Assay: immunoSEQ multiplex PCR; the TCRdb copy retains only in-frame clones and omits some. V, J and clone size were drawn from that table, and D and trimming were deduced from the DNA. This sample has over 200,000 clones, with 87% found just once. Living in 24 US areas, the participants were between roughly 18 and 90 years of age. Material: PBMCs or T cells enriched from blood (not recorded which). The sequence came from a man aged 18 to 29 with acute COVID-19. This chain joins TRBV29-1 and TRBJ2-2; 10 positions match TRBD1. As DNA, the CDR3 is TGCAGCGGCCTCCCCGGGACAGGGGAGAACACCGGGGAGCTGTTTTTT. Its protein is CSGLPGTGENTGELFF.